This TCR beta chain emerged from a study of blood T cell repertoires in COVID-19. On the study more broadly: Acute and convalescent COVID-19 specimens originated in the United States, Italy and Spain. The cDNA or gDNA used as material had been derived from T cells, B-cell-depleted T cells, or PBMCs.

The protocol was immunoSEQ multiplex PCR, while the TCRdb copy is restricted to in-frame clones and leaves out a portion. The data show approximately 280,000 clones, over 75% seen once. After removal of 6 bases from V and 13 bases from J, the junction contained 23 bases not matched to a gene. Germline assignment: CDR1 LGHNT and CDR2 FRNRAP. The CDR3 has 17 residues. The rearrangement uses TRBV12-5 and TRBJ2-2; TRBD1 agrees at 7 bases. The TCR sequence derives from a man aged 45-65 years with active or convalescent COVID-19. Sequencing was carried out using peripheral blood. CDR3 protein: CASGPEQGYTSLGGLFF. The CDR3 DNA follows: TGTGCTAGTGGGCCTGAACAGGGGTACACTTCCCTGGGTGGGCTGTTTTTT.